The clone carrying this T cell receptor (beta chain) came up a few times. The PCR used 60 Vbeta and 13 Jbeta primers. Assay used: immunoSEQ multiplex PCR; TCRdb lists only in-frame clones, some missing. The sample holds about 220,000 clones, about 70% seen once. This sample stems from a study of cytomegalovirus exposure and HLA in healthy donors. The receptor was derived from a woman under 40 in good health and CMV-seronegative. The specimen sequenced was PBMCs.

For the CDR3, the DNA is TGTGCCAGCCCTCTAGTTACTAGCACAGATACGCAGTATTTT. Protein sequence: CASPLVTSTDTQYF. This chain uses TRBV6-1 with TRBJ2-3, with D hard to call. From germline, CDR1 is MNHNS and CDR2 SASEGT. This CDR3 contains 14 residues. Trimming left V 8 bases short and J 0 bases short, with 12 bases between.